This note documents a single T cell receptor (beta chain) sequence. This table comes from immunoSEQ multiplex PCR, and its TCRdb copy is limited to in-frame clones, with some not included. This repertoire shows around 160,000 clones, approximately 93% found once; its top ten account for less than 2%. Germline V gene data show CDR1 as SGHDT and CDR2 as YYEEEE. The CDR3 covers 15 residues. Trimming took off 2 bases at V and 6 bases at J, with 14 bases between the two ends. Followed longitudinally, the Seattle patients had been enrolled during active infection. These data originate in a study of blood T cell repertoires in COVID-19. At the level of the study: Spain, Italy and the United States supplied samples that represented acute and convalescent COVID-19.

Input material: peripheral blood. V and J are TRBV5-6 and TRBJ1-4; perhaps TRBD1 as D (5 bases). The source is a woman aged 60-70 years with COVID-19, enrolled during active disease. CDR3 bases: TGTGCCAGCAGCTTCGATGCAGGGATGGATGAAAAACTGTTTTTT. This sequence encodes CASSFDAGMDEKLFF. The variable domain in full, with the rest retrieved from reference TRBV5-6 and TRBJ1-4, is DAGVTQSPTHLIKTRGQQVTLRCSPKSGHDTVSWYQQALGQGPQFIFQYYEEEERQRGNFPDRFSGHQFPNYSSELNVNALLLGDSALYLCASSFDAGMDEKLFFGSGTQLSVL.